A selection of T cell receptor beta chains follows, all from one sample in a study of beta chain features in type 1 diabetes. TCRdb's copy holds only in-frame clones and misses some; the assay was immunoSEQ multiplex PCR. The sample records some 330,000 clones, roughly 13% being singletons. Source material: naive CD4+ T cells from blood. These receptors all stem from a woman younger than 30 with type 1 diabetes. Both conserved end residues are part of each CDR3. The D gene is left open where the match is weak. Rows may omit the clone size; those that give it use once, few, many or a size class.

V	D	J	size	CDR3	DNA
TRBV18	TRBD1	TRBJ2-7	few	CASHGQGTYEQYF	TGTGCCAGCCACGGACAGGGGACCTACGAGCAGTACTTC
TRBV9	.	TRBJ1-2	few	CASSSGFGADYGYTF	TGTGCCAGCAGCTCCGGATTTGGGGCTGACTATGGCTACACCTTC
TRBV10-3	TRBD1	TRBJ1-6	few	CAIRQGQPNSPLHF	TGTGCCATCAGACAGGGACAGCCGAATTCACCCCTCCACTTT
TRBV7-3	.	TRBJ1-1	.	CASSLHMNTEAFF	TGTGCCAGCAGCTTGCACATGAACACTGAAGCTTTCTTT
TRBV6-5	TRBD1	TRBJ2-7	.	CASSYRDRGSYEQYF	TGTGCCAGCAGTTACCGGGACAGGGGATCCTACGAGCAGTACTTC
TRBV30	.	TRBJ2-1	.	CAWSVLDGEQFF	TGTGCCTGGAGTGTACTAGACGGTGAGCAGTTCTTC
TRBV11-3	TRBD2	TRBJ2-1	.	CASTLAGGRNEQFF	TGTGCCTCCACCTTAGCGGGAGGTCGAAATGAGCAGTTCTTC
TRBV27	TRBD1	TRBJ2-2	.	CASSPLGQGDTGELFF	TGTGCCAGCAGTCCCCTGGGACAGGGCGACACCGGGGAGCTGTTTTTT
TRBV6-5	.	TRBJ2-1	few	CASSYRDQARQFF	TGTGCCAGCAGTTACCGCGACCAGGCCCGGCAGTTCTTC
TRBV15	.	TRBJ2-3	.	CATTPSGTDTQYF	TGTGCCACCACCCCGTCGGGCACAGATACGCAGTATTTT
TRBV30	.	TRBJ2-1	.	CAGGTYNEQFF	TGTGCCGGCGGGACCTACAATGAGCAGTTCTTC
TRBV4-1	.	TRBJ1-1	few	CASSQERRGRGTTEAFF	TGCGCCAGCAGCCAAGAAAGGAGAGGCCGGGGTACTACTGAAGCTTTCTTT
TRBV29-1	TRBD1	TRBJ1-1	few	CSVAGTGTEAFF	TGCAGCGTTGCGGGGACAGGGACCGAAGCTTTCTTT
TRBV7-9	TRBD1	TRBJ2-3	few	CASRETGTGAGDTQYF	TGTGCCAGCAGGGAGACCGGGACAGGGGCTGGAGATACGCAGTATTTT
TRBV7-2	.	TRBJ2-5	.	CASSRPASRETQYF	TGTGCCAGCAGCCGTCCTGCGTCCCGAGAGACCCAGTACTTC
TRBV28	TRBD1	TRBJ2-5	.	CASSGTGPQETQYF	TGTGCCAGCAGCGGGACAGGGCCTCAAGAGACCCAGTACTTC
TRBV6-5	.	TRBJ2-7	.	CATSRDSIFSYEQYF	TGTGCCACCAGCCGCGACTCCATTTTCTCCTACGAGCAGTACTTC
TRBV27	.	TRBJ2-3	few	CASSSPFTDTQYF	TGTGCCAGCAGTTCCCCCTTCACAGATACGCAGTATTTT
TRBV10-3	.	TRBJ1-5	few	CAISQGTTSGQPQHF	TGTGCCATCAGCCAGGGGACGACAAGTGGTCAGCCCCAGCATTTT
TRBV19	.	TRBJ2-1	few	CASSSFRQASYNEQFF	TGTGCCAGTAGTTCCTTCCGACAGGCCTCCTACAATGAGCAGTTCTTC
TRBV7-9	TRBD1	TRBJ1-2	.	CASSLTGDVGYTF	TGTGCCAGCAGCTTGACAGGGGATGTTGGCTACACCTTC
TRBV30	TRBD1	TRBJ2-6	few	CAWNAPQGASGANVLTF	TGTGCCTGGAATGCACCACAGGGGGCCTCTGGGGCCAACGTCCTGACTTTC
TRBV9	TRBD2	TRBJ2-7	few	CASSVRSGSWYEQYF	TGTGCCAGCAGCGTCCGGAGCGGGAGCTGGTACGAGCAGTACTTC
TRBV19	TRBD2	TRBJ2-4	.	CASSQGLAGAKNIQYF	TGTGCCAGTAGTCAAGGACTAGCGGGAGCCAAAAACATTCAGTACTTC